The 10 T cell receptor beta chains reported below all come from one sample, sequenced in a study of blood T cell repertoires in COVID-19. The repertoire was sequenced with immunoSEQ multiplex PCR; TCRdb's copy has only in-frame clones and lacks some. The table records 100,000 to 140,000 clones, around 90% of them present only once. Input material: peripheral blood. These receptors all stem from a man aged 35 to 55 with active or convalescent COVID-19.

The V and J genes are TRBV3-1 (or the pseudogene TRBV3-2) and TRBJ1-2; D gene uncertain. The CDR3 sequence is 13 residues long. Germline V lookup: CDR1 LGHDT, CDR2 YNNKEL (reference sequence). With 1 base removed from V and 7 bases from J, the gap between germline ends came to 10 bases. The CDR3 nucleotides are TGTGCCAGCAGCCAAGGGGGAGTAAGTGGCTACACCTTC. This translates into CASSQGGVSGYTF.

The chain carries TRBV4-1 and TRBJ2-2, with TRBD2 identical over 9 bases. CDR3 length equals 21 residues. J lost 3 bases, V lost 8 bases, and 25 bases had no gene match. Germline CDR1 reads MGHRA; CDR2 reads YSYEKL. CDR3 bases: TGCGCCAGCGGACCGAATTTATACAGGTCAATAGCGGGAGAGGACACCGGGGAGCTGTTTTTT. Translated: CASGPNLYRSIAGEDTGELFF.

V gene TRBV28 combines with J gene TRBJ1-5, with a tentative D call TRBD1 (5 bases). CDR1 MDHEN and CDR2 SYDVKM come from the germline V gene. This CDR3 comprises 15 residues. Trimming left V 7 bases short and J 7 bases short, with 20 bases between. The CDR3 DNA sequence: TGTGCCAGCACCTGGGACCGCGTAGGAGGGCAGCCCCAGCATTTT. Translating it yields CASTWDRVGGQPQHF.

J is TRBJ2-1 and V is TRBV7-2, with 11 positions matching TRBD2. Germline V lookup: CDR1 SGHTA, CDR2 FQGNSA. This CDR3 spans 14 amino acids. J gave up 9 bases and V 7 bases, and 8 bases lay outside the gene matches. CDR3 coding DNA: TGTGCCAGCATCCCGACTAGCGGGATCCGTGAGCAGTTCTTC. It is translated as CASIPTSGIREQFF.

The J gene is TRBJ2-2, the V gene TRBV4-3, with 8 bases identical to TRBD1. Germline assignment: CDR1 LGHNA and CDR2 YSLEER. CDR3 length equals 15 residues. Trimming at V came to 1 base and at J to 6 bases, leaving 4 bases not matched to a gene. CDR3 DNA: TGCGCCAGCAGCCAAGGACAGGGGAGTTCCGGGGAGCTGTTTTTT. This gives the protein CASSQGQGSSGELFF.

The chain joins TRBV19 to TRBJ2-7; weak D call: TRBD1 (6 bases). Trimming cost V 6 bases and J 2 bases, with 11 bases left between them. The CDR3 has 13 residues. The V gene's germline CDR1 is LNHDA and CDR2 SQIVND (reference sequence). The CDR3 here is CASSFTGTYEQYF. The DNA for the CDR3 is TGTGCCAGTAGCTTCACAGGGACCTACGAGCAGTACTTC.

The V gene is TRBV4-1, the J gene TRBJ1-4, with D unclear. The germline CDR1 and CDR2 sequences are MGHRA and YSYEKL. There are 14 residues in the CDR3. V was shortened by 4 bases and J by 3 bases, with 9 bases between the two germline ends. The CDR3 region is CASSLSLPNEKLFF. In nucleotides, the CDR3 is TGCGCCAGCAGCCTCTCACTACCTAATGAAAAACTGTTTTTT.

This sequence joins TRBV6-5 and TRBJ1-5, with D unclear. The germline V gene has CDR1 MNHEY and CDR2 SVGAGI. The CDR3 runs to 12 residues. With 2 bases removed from V and 7 bases from J, the gap between germline ends came to 6 bases. CDR3 region: CASSYPGQPQHF. In DNA form, the CDR3 reads TGTGCCAGCAGTTACCCCGGGCAGCCCCAGCATTTT.

The V and J genes are TRBV5-1 and TRBJ1-2; 7 positions agree with TRBD1. CDR1 is SGHRS, CDR2 YFSETQ, per germline. The trim removed 3 bases at V and 8 bases at J, leaving 7 bases unmatched. The CDR3 length is 13 residues. The CDR3 loop reads CASSWDSFSGYTF. The DNA for the CDR3 is TGCGCCAGCAGCTGGGACAGTTTTAGCGGCTACACCTTC.

V and J are TRBV18 and TRBJ2-2; TRBD1 aligns across 9 bases. CDR1 is KGHSH and CDR2 is LQKENI in the germline V gene. This CDR3 is 20 amino acids long. J was trimmed by 2 bases and V by 4 bases; bases with no gene match: 17. CDR3 coding DNA: TGTGCCAGCTCACAGGGAAACCAAGCATGGACAGGGGTCAACACCGGGGAGCTGTTTTTT. It translates to CASSQGNQAWTGVNTGELFF.